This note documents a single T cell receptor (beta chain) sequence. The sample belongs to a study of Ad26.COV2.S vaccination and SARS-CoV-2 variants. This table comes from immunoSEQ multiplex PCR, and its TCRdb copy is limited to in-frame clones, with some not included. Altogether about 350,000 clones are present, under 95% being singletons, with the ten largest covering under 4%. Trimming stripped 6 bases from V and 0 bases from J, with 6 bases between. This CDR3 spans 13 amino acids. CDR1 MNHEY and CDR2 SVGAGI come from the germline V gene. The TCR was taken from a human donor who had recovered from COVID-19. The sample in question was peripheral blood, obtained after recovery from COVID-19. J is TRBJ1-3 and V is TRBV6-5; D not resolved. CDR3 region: CASSKASGNTIYF. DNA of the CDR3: TGTGCCAGCAGCAAGGCCTCTGGAAACACCATATATTTT.